This T cell receptor beta chain originates from a study of blood T cell repertoires in COVID-19. Study at large: COVID-19 samples, acute and convalescent, were from the United States, Italy and Spain. T cells, B-cell-depleted T cells, or PBMCs supplied cDNA or gDNA.

Per the study methods: Nucleated cell counts were estimated from reference gene primer amplification. Clones were sequenced by immunoSEQ multiplex PCR, and TCRdb holds only the in-frame ones, with some missing. That table is the source of V, J and clone size, and D and trimming were worked out from the DNA. Of hundreds of thousands of clones in the sample, around 83% were seen once. Trimming removed 6 bases at V and 0 bases at J, with 15 bases between. The germline V gene encodes CDR1 SQVTM and CDR2 ANQGSEA. The CDR3 has 14 amino acids. This TCR was recovered from a woman in her forties or fifties with acute or convalescent COVID-19. Sequenced sample: peripheral blood. The chain uses TRBV29-1 and TRBJ2-7; a possible D gene is TRBD1 (5 bases). The CDR3 coding sequence is TGCAGCGTCGCCGTGGACAATCCCTCCTACGAGCAGTACTTC. It translates to CSVAVDNPSYEQYF.